The subject of this entry is one T cell receptor beta chain. Its antigen is currently unknown. This entry is derived from a study of response to subunit inactivated influenza vaccine. Study outcomes and limitations: Authors suggested that a seasonal influenza vaccination recruits few new T cells each time.

Each CDR3 protein is one row after TCRdb ran MiXCR on the RT-PCR reads. The sample carries 450,000 to 600,000 distinct CDR3 sequences, 7.2% recorded once. Here the sequenced sample was PBMCs from blood, taken around 25 months after vaccination. The clonotype originates from a man between 50 and 69 years old who received an inactivated influenza vaccine.

CDR3 amino acids: CSAAPGGRLGRTEAFF. The CDR3 nucleotides are TGCAGTGCCGCCCCAGGGGGCCGGTTGGGTCGAACTGAAGCTTTCTTT. The chain carries TRBV20-1 and TRBJ1-1; 8 bases map to TRBD1. The CDR3 spans 16 residues. Germline V lookup: CDR1 DFQATT, CDR2 SNEGSKA (reference sequence). With V trimmed by 6 bases and J by 5 bases, 17 bases remained unmatched.